Sequencing of this T cell receptor beta chain was carried out in a study of shared clonotypes between healthy human individuals. Study-wide context: Three plates were used per donor for CD4 naive, three for CD4 memory, two for CD8 naive and one for CD8 memory.

Broader study findings: Large depth notwithstanding, sorted-subset sequencing proved incomplete by rarefaction.

CD45RO-negative cells were positively selected for CCR7, leaving out terminally differentiated effector memory CD45RA+ cells. The run depth of the assay was deep. Approximately 220 ng DNA, 25,000 to 30,000 T cell genomes, went into each sorted-subset replicate PCR. The data were produced by immunoSEQ multiplex PCR, yet TCRdb's version contains in-frame clones alone and is incomplete. Among about 820,000 clones, 80% to 95% were seen once, and the ten largest hold 24%. This CDR3 is 16 amino acids long. V was pared by 5 bases and J by 2 bases, with 3 bases of the junction left unmatched. Germline V gene data show CDR1 as SEHNR and CDR2 as FQNEAQ (reference sequence). To note about this clone: Its target is unknown.

The TCR comes from a man in his thirties or forties in good health. Sequenced: naive CD8+ T cells sorted from blood. The V and J genes are TRBV7-9 and TRBJ2-2; TRBD1 aligns across 12 bases. As DNA, the CDR3 is TGTGCCAGCAGCCCGGGGACAGGGGGCAACACCGGGGAGCTGTTTTTT. Encoded protein: CASSPGTGGNTGELFF.